The 17 T cell receptor beta chains below were found in one sample sequenced in a study of T cell responses to AZD1222 COVID-19 vaccine. Measured with immunoSEQ multiplex PCR; TCRdb has only the in-frame clones, and not every one. The sample gives around 150,000 clones, roughly 93% of which show up once; 1.9% is in the top ten. The source was peripheral blood, collected 28 days after the second AZD1222 dose. The receptors stem from an adult who received the AZD1222 COVID-19 vaccine.

Regarding this clone: Relative to the germline gene, one junction end is altered; a read error may explain this. The genes are TRBV6-6 and TRBJ2-7; the D gene is possibly TRBD1 (6 bases). CDR1 MNHNY and CDR2 SVGAGI come from the germline V gene (reference sequence). The CDR3 runs 11 residues. In DNA, the CDR3 is TGTGCCAGCAGTAACCGGGACATCTGGGCCTTC. Residues: CASSNRDIWAF.

The chain combines TRBV19 with TRBJ2-2, with TRBD1 matching over 10 bases. The CDR3 is 15 amino acids. CDR1 is LNHDA, CDR2 SQIVND, per germline (reference sequence). With 6 bases clipped from V and 6 bases from J, the junction kept 7 bases outside the gene matches. CDR3 nucleotide sequence: TGTGCCAGTAGCCTGGGACAGGGGCCGGCCGGGGAGCTGTTTTTT. Encoded protein: CASSLGQGPAGELFF.

This clone was seen only once. The chain joins TRBV19 to TRBJ1-1; D ambiguous. The CDR3 runs to 13 residues. CDR1 and CDR2 (germline): LNHDA, SQIVND (reference sequence). Trimming left V 6 bases short and J 2 bases short, with 10 bases between. The CDR3 DNA sequence: TGTGCCAGTAGGCCCCAAATAAACACTGAAGCTTTCTTT. Protein sequence: CASRPQINTEAFF.

This chain connects TRBV9 to TRBJ1-1; 7 bases align to TRBD1. The trim removed 7 bases at V and 0 bases at J, leaving 6 bases unmatched. Per germline, CDR1 SGDLS and CDR2 YYNGEE. CDR3 length equals 14 residues. The CDR3 bases are TGTGCCAGCGGCTCGGGACAGATGAACACTGAAGCTTTCTTT. Amino acid sequence: CASGSGQMNTEAFF.

The V gene is TRBV6-5, the J gene TRBJ2-5, with D perhaps assigned TRBD1 or TRBD2 (5 bases each). Germline loops: CDR1 MNHEY, CDR2 SVGAGI. V was clipped by 5 bases and J by 2 bases, with 12 bases between them. There are 14 residues in the CDR3. In nucleotides, the CDR3 is TGTGCCAGCAGTCGCCCGGGACCTCAAGAGACCCAGTACTTC. This sequence encodes CASSRPGPQETQYF.

The rearrangement links TRBV6-5 to TRBJ1-2; D uncertain. This CDR3 has 14 residues. Germline lookup yields CDR1 MNHEY and CDR2 SVGAGI. Trimming removed 1 base at V and 2 bases at J, with 8 bases between. The CDR3 DNA reads as TGTGCCAGCAGTTACTTACAGACAAACTATGGCTACACCTTC. This sequence encodes CASSYLQTNYGYTF.

The J gene is TRBJ2-7, the V gene TRBV10-3, with 9 bases lining up with TRBD2. Trimming cost V 0 bases and J 3 bases; bases outside gene matches: 6. Germline CDR1 and CDR2: ENHRY and SYGVKD. The CDR3 is made up of 16 amino acids. The CDR3 sequence: CAISESASGMIYEQYF. The CDR3 DNA follows: TGTGCCATCAGTGAGTCGGCTAGCGGGATGATCTACGAGCAGTACTTC.

V is TRBV5-1 and J is TRBJ2-3; 8 bases agree with TRBD2. Germline CDR1 SGHRS, CDR2 YFSETQ. The trim removed 0 bases at V and 4 bases at J, leaving 1 base unmatched. This CDR3 is 14 amino acids long. CDR3: CASSLAGGPDTQYF. The DNA of the CDR3 is TGCGCCAGCAGCTTGGCGGGAGGGCCAGATACGCAGTATTTT.

The chain joins TRBV5-1 to TRBJ1-3; TRBD1 matches 8 bases. This CDR3 is 16 amino acids long. The V gene end was trimmed by 4 bases and the J gene end by 2 bases; junction bases not matched to a gene: 8. The germline gives CDR1 SGHRS, CDR2 YFSETQ. The CDR3 DNA reads as TGCGCCAGCAGCACGGGGCGGACAGGGACTGGAAACACCATATATTTT. Translated, it gives CASSTGRTGTGNTIYF.

This clone showed up just once. The CDR3 nucleotides read TGTGCCAGCAGCCGGACAGGCAGATCTGGCTACACCTTC. This codes for CASSRTGRSGYTF. The chain is built from TRBV14 and TRBJ1-2; 7 positions agree with TRBD1. V was pared by 4 bases and J by 7 bases, with 6 bases of the junction left unmatched. The germline gives CDR1 SGHDN, CDR2 FVKESK. The CDR3 totals 13 residues.

The chain uses TRBV7-6 and TRBJ1-1; unclear D gene. The CDR3 runs to 13 residues. Germline V gives CDR1 SGHVS, CDR2 FNYEAQ. V lost 4 bases to trimming and J lost 3 bases, with 9 bases between them. CDR3 DNA: TGTGCCAGCAGCTCTAAAGAGGACACTGAAGCTTTCTTT. Encoded protein: CASSSKEDTEAFF.

V gene TRBV9 combines with J gene TRBJ1-2; 12 nucleotides line up with TRBD1. The CDR3 is 18 residues long. The germline CDR1 and CDR2 sequences are SGDLS and YYNGEE. Unmatched junction bases numbered 9, after V lost 0 bases and J lost 3 bases. The CDR3 here is CASSVALGTGGEYYGYTF. In nucleotides, the CDR3 is TGTGCCAGCAGCGTAGCTCTAGGGACAGGGGGCGAGTACTATGGCTACACCTTC.

The chain employs TRBV27 and TRBJ2-7; D not resolved. Trimming left V 5 bases short and J 4 bases short, with 18 bases between. This CDR3 contains 15 residues. The germline V gene has CDR1 MNHEY and CDR2 SMNVEV (reference sequence). DNA for the CDR3: TGTGCCAGCAGTCCGCCGAGCTTAGGCACGTACGAGCAGTACTTC. Translation gives CASSPPSLGTYEQYF.

J is TRBJ2-7 and V is TRBV27; TRBD2 matches 9 bases. Germline-derived CDR1 and CDR2 are MNHEY and SMNVEV (reference sequence). Losses at the gene ends were 4 bases for V and 2 bases for J; bases not matched to a gene: 6. The CDR3 extends over 15 amino acids. The CDR3 is CASSYSSGGAYEQYF. CDR3 nucleotides: TGTGCCAGCAGTTACAGTAGCGGGGGAGCCTACGAGCAGTACTTC.

V is TRBV6-6 and J is TRBJ1-1, with D unresolved. CDR3 size: 12 residues. Trimming took off 10 bases at V and 0 bases at J, with 9 bases between the two ends. Germline CDR1 reads MNHNY; CDR2 reads SVGAGI (reference sequence). CDR3 region: CATSAMNTEAFF. CDR3 sequence (DNA): TGTGCCACCTCAGCGATGAACACTGAAGCTTTCTTT.

The chain carries TRBV12-3 or TRBV12-4 and TRBJ1-5; D not certain. Trimming removed 3 bases at V and 4 bases at J, with 4 bases between. The CDR3 spans 12 residues. The CDR3 sequence: CASSFQNQPQHF. In DNA, the CDR3 is TGTGCCAGCAGTTTCCAAAATCAGCCCCAGCATTTT.

The rearrangement joins TRBV27 to TRBJ2-1; TRBD2 agrees at 7 bases. The CDR3 contains 16 residues. Trimming cost V 7 bases and J 6 bases; bases outside gene matches: 15. CDR1 and CDR2 from the germline V gene are MNHEY and SMNVEV (reference sequence). The CDR3 is CASTGGGGSPRNEQFF. The CDR3 bases are TGTGCCAGCACGGGGGGTGGGGGGTCCCCACGCAATGAGCAGTTCTTC.